This paragraph reports one T cell receptor (beta chain). The sample originates from a study of blood T cell repertoires in COVID-19. Repertoires were generated with immunoSEQ multiplex PCR, while TCRdb's copy carries only in-frame clones and drops some. The table has around 260,000 clones, roughly 88% seen once. CDR1 LGHDT and CDR2 YNNKEL come from the germline V gene (reference sequence). The V segment lost 1 base and the J segment 2 bases; nucleotides outside the gene matches: 14. The CDR3 extends over 19 amino acids. Allocation to cohorts depended on clinical history reported by the participants. The genes are TRBV3-1 (or the pseudogene TRBV3-2) and TRBJ2-4; 7 bases map to TRBD1. Sequencing input: PBMCs or T cells enriched from blood (not recorded which). This clonotype was sampled from a woman in her thirties who had recovered from COVID-19. DNA for the CDR3: TGTGCCAGCAGCCAAGCCCTGACAGGGCCCTATGAGTCCAAAAACATTCAGTACTTC. Translation gives CASSQALTGPYESKNIQYF.